The clone carrying this T cell receptor (beta chain) was recorded many times. Its antigen is not known. These data are taken from a study of T-cell memory formation after mild COVID-19. Germline assignment: CDR1 MNHNS and CDR2 SASEGT. The CDR3 loop spans 13 amino acids. Trimming pared 4 bases from V and 2 bases from J, leaving 9 bases between. Whole-study findings and limits: The main location of contracting CD4+ clones was CM and EM, and that of contracting CD8+ clones was EMRA. Confirmation of SARS-CoV-2 specificity was lacking for second-wave clones peaking day 37. Clones that shrank (day 15 to 85) were balanced CD4/CD8, whereas later expanders leaned CD4+.

MiXCR, run by TCRdb on the 5' RACE reads, gives a single entry per CDR3 protein. The table has tens of thousands of distinct CDR3 sequences, 6% to 8.5% seen once. The source material was PBMCs or a T cell subset sorted from them (not recorded which). V is TRBV6-1 and J is TRBJ2-7; unclear D gene. This clonotype was sampled from an adult who had mild COVID-19 (a few samples of this study predate the infection). Cell type and time point are not known. The DNA of the CDR3 is TGTGCCAGCAGTGTAAGCGAACCCTACGAGCAGTACTTC. It translates to CASSVSEPYEQYF.